This T cell receptor (beta chain) was profiled in a study of T cells in localized non-small cell lung cancer. Points from the study as a whole: The highest T cell clonality was in uninvolved adjacent lung, above tumor. Tumor samples were not multi-region, leaving intratumor heterogeneity unexcluded.

This CDR3 contains 14 residues. V gave up 4 bases and J gave up 2 bases; unmatched junction bases: 2. Germline CDR1 is MNHEY and CDR2 is SVGAGI. For this clone: As yet, its antigen is unknown.

The assay was immunoSEQ multiplex PCR, and TCRdb's table has in-frame clones only and misses some. Altogether about 26,000 clones are present, approximately 85% being singletons, with the ten largest covering approximately 4%. The TCR comes from a woman aged 35-70 years with stage I lung adenocarcinoma. This rearrangement joins TRBV6-5 to TRBJ2-1, with TRBD1 matching over 7 bases. Sample: peripheral blood, taken before any cancer treatment. This CDR3 reads CASSFDRAYNEQFF. The CDR3 region has the DNA TGTGCCAGCAGTTTTGACAGGGCCTACAATGAGCAGTTCTTC.